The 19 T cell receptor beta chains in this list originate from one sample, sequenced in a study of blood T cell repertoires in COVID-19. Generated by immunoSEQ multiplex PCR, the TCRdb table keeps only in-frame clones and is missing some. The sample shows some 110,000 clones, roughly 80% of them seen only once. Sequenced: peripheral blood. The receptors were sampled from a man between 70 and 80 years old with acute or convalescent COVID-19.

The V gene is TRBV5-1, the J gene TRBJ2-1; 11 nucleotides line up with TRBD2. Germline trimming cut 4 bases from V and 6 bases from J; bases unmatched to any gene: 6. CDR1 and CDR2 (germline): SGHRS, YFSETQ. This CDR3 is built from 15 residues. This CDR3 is CASSLGTSGSNEQFF. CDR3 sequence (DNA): TGCGCCAGCAGCCTAGGGACTAGCGGTTCCAATGAGCAGTTCTTC.

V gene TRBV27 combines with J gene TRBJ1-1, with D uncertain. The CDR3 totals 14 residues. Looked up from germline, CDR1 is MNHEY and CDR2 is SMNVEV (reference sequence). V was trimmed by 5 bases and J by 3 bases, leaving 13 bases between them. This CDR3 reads CASSPDGEYTEAFF. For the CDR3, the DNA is TGTGCCAGCAGTCCCGACGGGGAATACACTGAAGCTTTCTTT.

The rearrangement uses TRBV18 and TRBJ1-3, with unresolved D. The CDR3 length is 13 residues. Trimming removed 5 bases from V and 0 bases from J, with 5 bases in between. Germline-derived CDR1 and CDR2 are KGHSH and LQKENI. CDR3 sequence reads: CASSSDSGNTIYF. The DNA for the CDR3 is TGTGCCAGCTCATCAGACTCTGGAAACACCATATATTTT.

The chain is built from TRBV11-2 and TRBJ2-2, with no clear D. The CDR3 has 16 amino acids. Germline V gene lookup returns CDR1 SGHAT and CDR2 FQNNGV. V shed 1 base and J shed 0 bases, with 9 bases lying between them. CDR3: CASSLAPNTNTGELFF. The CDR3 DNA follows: TGTGCCAGCAGCTTAGCCCCAAACACGAACACCGGGGAGCTGTTTTTT.

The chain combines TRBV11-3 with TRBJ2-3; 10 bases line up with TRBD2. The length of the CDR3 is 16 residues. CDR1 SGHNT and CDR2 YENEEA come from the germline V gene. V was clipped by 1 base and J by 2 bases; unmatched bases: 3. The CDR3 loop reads CASSLGLAGDTDTQYF. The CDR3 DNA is TGTGCCAGCAGCTTAGGGCTAGCGGGGGACACAGATACGCAGTATTTT.

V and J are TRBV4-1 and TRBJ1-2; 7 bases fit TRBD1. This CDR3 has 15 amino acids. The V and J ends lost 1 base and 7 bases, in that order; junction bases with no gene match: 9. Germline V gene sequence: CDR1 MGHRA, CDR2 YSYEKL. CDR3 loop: CASSQVIGGGSGYTF. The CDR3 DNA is TGCGCCAGCAGCCAAGTCATAGGAGGGGGCAGTGGCTACACCTTC.

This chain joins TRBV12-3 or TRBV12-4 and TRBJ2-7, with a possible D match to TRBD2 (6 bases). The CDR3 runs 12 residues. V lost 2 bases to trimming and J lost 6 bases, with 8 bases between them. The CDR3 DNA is TGTGCCAGCAGTTTATCCGGGGGCGAGCAGTACTTC. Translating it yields CASSLSGGEQYF.

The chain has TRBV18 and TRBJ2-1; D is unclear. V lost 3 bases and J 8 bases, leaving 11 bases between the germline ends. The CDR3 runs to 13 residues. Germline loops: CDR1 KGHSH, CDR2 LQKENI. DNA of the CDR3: TGTGCCAGCTCACCGGGCATGTTCCATGAGCAGTTCTTC. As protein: CASSPGMFHEQFF.

CDR3 bases: TGTGCCAGCCCCCGGGACAGGGGCTTTGCGGTCCCCTACGAGCAGTACTTC. Its translation is CASPRDRGFAVPYEQYF. V is TRBV11-2 and J is TRBJ2-7; 10 bases match TRBD1. CDR3 size: 17 residues. CDR1 SGHAT and CDR2 FQNNGV come from the germline V gene. With V trimmed by 8 bases and J by 2 bases, 15 bases remained unmatched. Full variable domain (remainder filled in from reference TRBV11-2 and TRBJ2-7): EAGVAQSPRYKIIEKRQSVAFWCNPISGHATLYWYQQILGQGPKLLIQFQNNGVVDDSQLPKDRFSAERLKGVDSTLKIQPAKLEDSAVYLCASPRDRGFAVPYEQYFGPGTRLTVT.

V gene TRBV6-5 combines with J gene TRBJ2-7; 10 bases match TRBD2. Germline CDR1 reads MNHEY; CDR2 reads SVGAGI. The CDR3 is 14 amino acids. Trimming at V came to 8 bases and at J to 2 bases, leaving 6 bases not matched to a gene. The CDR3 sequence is CASGGLAGAYEQYF. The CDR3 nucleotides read TGTGCCAGCGGCGGGCTAGCGGGGGCCTACGAGCAGTACTTC.

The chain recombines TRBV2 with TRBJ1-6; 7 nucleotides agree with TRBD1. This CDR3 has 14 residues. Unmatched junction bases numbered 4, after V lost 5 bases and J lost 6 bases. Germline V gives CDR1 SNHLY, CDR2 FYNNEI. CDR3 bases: TGTGCCAGCAGTTCCGGGACAGCTAATTCACCCCTCCACTTT. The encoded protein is CASSSGTANSPLHF.

The CDR3 region is CASSQEMWRVDAFF. CDR3 in DNA: TGTGCCAGCAGCCAAGAGATGTGGAGGGTGGATGCTTTCTTT. The chain uses TRBV4-2 and TRBJ1-1; D ambiguous. Germline V gene sequence: CDR1 LGHNA, CDR2 YNFKEQ. Deletions cut 0 bases from V and 11 bases from J, with 16 bases between. The CDR3 is 14 residues long.

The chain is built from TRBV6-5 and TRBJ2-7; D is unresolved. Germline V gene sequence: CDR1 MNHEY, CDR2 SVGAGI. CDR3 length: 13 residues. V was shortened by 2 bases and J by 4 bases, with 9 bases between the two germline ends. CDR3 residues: CASSYGPLYEQYF. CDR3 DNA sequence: TGTGCCAGCAGTTACGGGCCTTTATACGAGCAGTACTTC.

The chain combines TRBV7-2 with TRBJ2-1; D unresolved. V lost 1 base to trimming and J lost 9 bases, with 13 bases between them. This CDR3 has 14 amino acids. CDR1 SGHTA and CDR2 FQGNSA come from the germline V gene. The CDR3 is CASSLGSSLTEQFF. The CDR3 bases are TGTGCCAGCAGCTTAGGCTCGAGCCTAACTGAGCAGTTCTTC.

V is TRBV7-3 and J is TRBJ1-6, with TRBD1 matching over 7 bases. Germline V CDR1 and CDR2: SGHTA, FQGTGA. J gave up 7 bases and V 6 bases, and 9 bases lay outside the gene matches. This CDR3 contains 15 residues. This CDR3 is CASRAQGNENSPLHF. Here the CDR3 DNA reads TGTGCCAGCAGGGCACAGGGGAATGAGAATTCACCCCTCCACTTT.

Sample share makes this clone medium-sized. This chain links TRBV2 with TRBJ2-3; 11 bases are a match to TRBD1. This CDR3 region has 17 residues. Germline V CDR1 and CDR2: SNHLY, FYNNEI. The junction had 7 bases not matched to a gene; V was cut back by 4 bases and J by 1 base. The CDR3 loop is CASSVPRTGGRTDTQYF. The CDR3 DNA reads TGTGCCAGCAGTGTTCCTAGGACAGGGGGCCGCACAGATACGCAGTATTTT.

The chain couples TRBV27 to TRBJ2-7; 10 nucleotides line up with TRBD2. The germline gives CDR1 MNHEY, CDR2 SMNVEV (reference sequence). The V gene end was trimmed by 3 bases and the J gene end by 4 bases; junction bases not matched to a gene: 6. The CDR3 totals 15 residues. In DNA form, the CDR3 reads TGTGCCAGCAGTTTGGGAGCGGGAGGGCCTTACGAGCAGTACTTC. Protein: CASSLGAGGPYEQYF.

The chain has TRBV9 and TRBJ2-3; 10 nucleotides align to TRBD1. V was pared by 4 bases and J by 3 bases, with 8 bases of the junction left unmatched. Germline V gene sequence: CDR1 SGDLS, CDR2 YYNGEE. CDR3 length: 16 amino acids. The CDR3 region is CASSNRPGQGTDTQYF. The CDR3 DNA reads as TGTGCCAGCAGCAACAGACCGGGACAGGGGACAGATACGCAGTATTTT.

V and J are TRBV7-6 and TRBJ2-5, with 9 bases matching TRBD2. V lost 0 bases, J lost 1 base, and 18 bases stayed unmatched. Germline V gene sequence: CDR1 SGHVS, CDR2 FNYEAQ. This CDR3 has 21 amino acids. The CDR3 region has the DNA TGTGCCAGCAGCTTAGCAATGAGGGGTCGGGTAGCGGGGGCCTTCCAAGAGACCCAGTACTTC. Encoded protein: CASSLAMRGRVAGAFQETQYF. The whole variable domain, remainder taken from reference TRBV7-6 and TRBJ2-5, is GAGVSQSPRYKVTKRGQDVALRCDPISGHVSLYWYRQALGQGPEFLTYFNYEAQQDKSGLPNDRFSAERPEGSISTLTIQRTEQRDSAMYRCASSLAMRGRVAGAFQETQYFGPGTRLLVL.